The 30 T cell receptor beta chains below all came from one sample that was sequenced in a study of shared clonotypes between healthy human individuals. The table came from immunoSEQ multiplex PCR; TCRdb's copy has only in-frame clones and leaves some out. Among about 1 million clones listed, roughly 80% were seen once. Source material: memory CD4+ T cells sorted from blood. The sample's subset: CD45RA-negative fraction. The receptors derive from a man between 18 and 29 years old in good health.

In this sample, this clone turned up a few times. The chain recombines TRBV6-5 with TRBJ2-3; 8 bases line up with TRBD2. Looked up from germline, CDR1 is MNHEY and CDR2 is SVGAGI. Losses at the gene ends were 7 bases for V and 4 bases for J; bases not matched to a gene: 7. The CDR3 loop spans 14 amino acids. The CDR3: CASTFSGMSDTQYF. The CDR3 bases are TGTGCCAGCACCTTTAGCGGGATGTCAGATACGCAGTATTTT.

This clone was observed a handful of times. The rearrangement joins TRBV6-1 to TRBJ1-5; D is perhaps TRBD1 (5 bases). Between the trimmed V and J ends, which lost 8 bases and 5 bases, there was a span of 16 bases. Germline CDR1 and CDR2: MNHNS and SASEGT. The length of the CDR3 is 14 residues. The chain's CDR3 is CASVASRRDQPQHF. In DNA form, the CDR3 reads TGTGCCAGCGTTGCGTCCCGCAGGGATCAGCCCCAGCATTTT.

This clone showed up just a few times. The CDR3 region has the DNA TGTGCCAGCAGCTTAACGGGACAGGGGGCGAATCAGCCCCAGCATTTT. Protein: CASSLTGQGANQPQHF. The chain joins TRBV7-9 to TRBJ1-5; TRBD1 agrees at 12 bases. The trim removed 2 bases at V and 4 bases at J, leaving 3 bases unmatched. CDR3 length equals 16 residues. Germline V gene data show CDR1 as SEHNR and CDR2 as FQNEAQ (reference sequence).

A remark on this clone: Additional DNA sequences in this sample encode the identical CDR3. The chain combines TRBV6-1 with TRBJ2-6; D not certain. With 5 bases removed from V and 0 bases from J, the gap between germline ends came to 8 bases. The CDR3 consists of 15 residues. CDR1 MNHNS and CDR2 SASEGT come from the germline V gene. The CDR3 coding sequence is TGTGCCAGCAGTCCAACGGACTCTGGGGCCAACGTCCTGACTTTC. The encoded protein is CASSPTDSGANVLTF.

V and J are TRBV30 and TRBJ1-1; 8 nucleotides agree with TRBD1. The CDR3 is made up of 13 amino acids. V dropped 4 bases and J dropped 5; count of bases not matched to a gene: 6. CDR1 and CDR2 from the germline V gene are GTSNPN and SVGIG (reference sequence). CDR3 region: CAWTDDRGTEAFF. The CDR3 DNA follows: TGTGCCTGGACCGACGACAGGGGAACTGAAGCTTTCTTT.

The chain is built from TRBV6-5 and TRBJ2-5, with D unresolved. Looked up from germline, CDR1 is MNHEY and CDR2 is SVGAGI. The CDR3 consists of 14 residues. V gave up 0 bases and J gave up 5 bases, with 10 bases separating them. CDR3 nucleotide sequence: TGTGCCAGCAGTTACTCGAACCCCCAGGAGACCCAGTACTTC. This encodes CASSYSNPQETQYF.

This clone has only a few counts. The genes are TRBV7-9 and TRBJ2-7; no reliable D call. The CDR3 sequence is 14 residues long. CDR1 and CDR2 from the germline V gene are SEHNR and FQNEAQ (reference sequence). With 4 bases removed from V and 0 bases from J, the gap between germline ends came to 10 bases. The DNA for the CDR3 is TGTGCCAGCAGCTCTTTAGCCAGCTCCTACGAGCAGTACTTC. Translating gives CASSSLASSYEQYF.

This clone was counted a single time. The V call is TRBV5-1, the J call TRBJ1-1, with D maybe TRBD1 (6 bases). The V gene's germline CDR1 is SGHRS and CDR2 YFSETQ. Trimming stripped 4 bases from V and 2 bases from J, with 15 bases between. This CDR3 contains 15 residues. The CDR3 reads CASSRMTGANTEAFF. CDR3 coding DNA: TGCGCCAGCAGCCGAATGACAGGCGCCAACACTGAAGCTTTCTTT.

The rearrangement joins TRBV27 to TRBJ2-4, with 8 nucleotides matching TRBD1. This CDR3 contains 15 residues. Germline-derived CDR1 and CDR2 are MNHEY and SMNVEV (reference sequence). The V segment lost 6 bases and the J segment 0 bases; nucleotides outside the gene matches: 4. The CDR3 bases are TGTGCCAGCAGAGTGACAGGGGTAGCCAAAAACATTCAGTACTTC. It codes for CASRVTGVAKNIQYF.

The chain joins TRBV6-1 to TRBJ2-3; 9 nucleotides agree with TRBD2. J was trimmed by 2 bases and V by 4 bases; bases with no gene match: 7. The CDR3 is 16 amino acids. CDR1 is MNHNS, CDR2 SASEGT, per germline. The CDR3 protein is CASSVGLAGYTDTQYF. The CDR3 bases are TGTGCCAGCAGTGTGGGTCTAGCGGGGTACACAGATACGCAGTATTTT.

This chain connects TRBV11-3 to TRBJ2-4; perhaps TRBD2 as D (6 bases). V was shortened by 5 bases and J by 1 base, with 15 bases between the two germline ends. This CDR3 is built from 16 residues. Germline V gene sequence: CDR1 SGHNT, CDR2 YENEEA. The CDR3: CASSTGGSNAKNIQYF. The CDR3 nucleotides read TGTGCCAGCAGCACCGGGGGTAGCAACGCCAAAAACATTCAGTACTTC.

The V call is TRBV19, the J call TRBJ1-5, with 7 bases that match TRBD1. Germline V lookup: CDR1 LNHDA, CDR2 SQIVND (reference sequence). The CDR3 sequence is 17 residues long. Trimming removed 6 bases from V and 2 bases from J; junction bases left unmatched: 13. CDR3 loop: CASRSSRGRGGNQPQHF. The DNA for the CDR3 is TGTGCCAGTAGGAGTTCTAGGGGGCGTGGGGGCAATCAGCCCCAGCATTTT.

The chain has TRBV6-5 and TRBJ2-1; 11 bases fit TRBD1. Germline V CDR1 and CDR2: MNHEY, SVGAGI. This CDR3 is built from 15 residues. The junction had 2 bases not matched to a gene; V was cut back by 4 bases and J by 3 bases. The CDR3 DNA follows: TGTGCCAGCAGTTGGGGGACAGGGGGCTACAATGAGCAGTTCTTC. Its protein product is CASSWGTGGYNEQFF.

For the CDR3, the DNA is TGCGCCAGCAGCTCGGGACAGGGGGCGGGAGAGACCCAGTACTTC. It translates to CASSSGQGAGETQYF. The chain carries TRBV10-2 and TRBJ2-5; 12 nucleotides match TRBD1. The V and J ends lost 6 bases and 4 bases, in that order; junction bases with no gene match: 6. Germline CDR1 reads WSHSY; CDR2 reads SAAADI. This CDR3 has 15 residues.

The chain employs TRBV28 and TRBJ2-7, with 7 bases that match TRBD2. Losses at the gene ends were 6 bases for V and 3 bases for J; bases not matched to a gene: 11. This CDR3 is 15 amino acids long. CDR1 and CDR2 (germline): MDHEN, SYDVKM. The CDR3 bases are TGTGCCAGCAGGGCGGGGCCCGGGGGGAACTACGAGCAGTACTTC. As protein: CASRAGPGGNYEQYF.

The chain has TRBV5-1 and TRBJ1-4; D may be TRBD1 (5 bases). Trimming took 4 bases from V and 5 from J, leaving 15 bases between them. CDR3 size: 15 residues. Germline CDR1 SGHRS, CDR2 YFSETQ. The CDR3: CASSTIGTENEKLFF. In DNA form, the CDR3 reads TGCGCCAGCAGCACGATCGGGACGGAAAATGAAAAACTGTTTTTT.

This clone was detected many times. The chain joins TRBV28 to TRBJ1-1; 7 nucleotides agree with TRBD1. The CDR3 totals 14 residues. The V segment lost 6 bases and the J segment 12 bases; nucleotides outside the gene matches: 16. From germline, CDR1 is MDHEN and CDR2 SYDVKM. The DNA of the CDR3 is TGTGCCAGCAGCCTGGGGACAGCCGCCCGTGGGACTTTCTTT. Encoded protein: CASSLGTAARGTFF.

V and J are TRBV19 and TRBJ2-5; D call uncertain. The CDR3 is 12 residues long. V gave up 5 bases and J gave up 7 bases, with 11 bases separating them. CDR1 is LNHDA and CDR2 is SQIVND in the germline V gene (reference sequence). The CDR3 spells CASSPPVGTQYF. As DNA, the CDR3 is TGTGCCAGTAGTCCCCCCGTGGGGACCCAGTACTTC.

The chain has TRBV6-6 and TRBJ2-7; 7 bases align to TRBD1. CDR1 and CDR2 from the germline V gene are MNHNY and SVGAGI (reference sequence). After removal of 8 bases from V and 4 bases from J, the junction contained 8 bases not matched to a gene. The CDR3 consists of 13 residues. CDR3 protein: CASSRDRFYEQYF. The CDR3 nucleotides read TGTGCCAGCTCCCGGGACAGATTTTACGAGCAGTACTTC.

The CDR3 loop reads CASSPAIQGGAKNIQYF. In DNA, the CDR3 is TGTGCCAGCAGTCCTGCTATACAGGGGGGAGCCAAAAACATTCAGTACTTC. The chain joins TRBV28 to TRBJ2-4, with 8 bases matching TRBD1. V gave up 5 bases and J gave up 0 bases; unmatched junction bases: 9. Germline V gene lookup returns CDR1 MDHEN and CDR2 SYDVKM. The CDR3 consists of 17 residues.

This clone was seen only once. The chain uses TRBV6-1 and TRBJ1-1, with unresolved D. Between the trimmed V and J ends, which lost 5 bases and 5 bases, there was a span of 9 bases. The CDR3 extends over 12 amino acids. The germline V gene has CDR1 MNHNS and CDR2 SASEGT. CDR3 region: CASSFSLTEAFF. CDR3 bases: TGTGCCAGCAGTTTCTCTCTAACTGAAGCTTTCTTT.

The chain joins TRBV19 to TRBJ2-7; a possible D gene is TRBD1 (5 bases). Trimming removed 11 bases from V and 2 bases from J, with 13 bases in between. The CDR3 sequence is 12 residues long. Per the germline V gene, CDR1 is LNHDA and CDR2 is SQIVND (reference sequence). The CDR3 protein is CAGRQSPYEQYF. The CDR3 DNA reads TGTGCCGGCCGACAGTCCCCCTACGAGCAGTACTTC.

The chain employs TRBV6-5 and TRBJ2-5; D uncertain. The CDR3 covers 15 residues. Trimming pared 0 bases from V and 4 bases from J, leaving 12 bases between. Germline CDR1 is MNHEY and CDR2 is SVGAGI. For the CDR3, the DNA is TGTGCCAGCAGTTACTCGTCGGCTGTGAGAGAGACCCAGTACTTC. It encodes CASSYSSAVRETQYF.

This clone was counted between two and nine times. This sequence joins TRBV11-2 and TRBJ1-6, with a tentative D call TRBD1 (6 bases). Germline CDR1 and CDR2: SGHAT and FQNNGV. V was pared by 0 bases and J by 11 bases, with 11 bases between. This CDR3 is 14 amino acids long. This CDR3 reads CASSLEGGVAPLHF. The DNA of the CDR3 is TGTGCCAGCAGCTTAGAAGGGGGGGTTGCACCCCTCCACTTT.

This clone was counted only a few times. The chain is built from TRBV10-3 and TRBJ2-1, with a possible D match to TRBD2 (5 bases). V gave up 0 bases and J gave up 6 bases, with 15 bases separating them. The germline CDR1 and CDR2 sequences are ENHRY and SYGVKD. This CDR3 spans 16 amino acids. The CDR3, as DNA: TGTGCCATCAGTGAGTCGTTAGGGCTAGCATCCAATGAGCAGTTCTTC. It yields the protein CAISESLGLASNEQFF.

The CDR3 spells CASTAGGGDTQYF. In DNA, the CDR3 is TGTGCCAGCACGGCGGGAGGAGGAGATACGCAGTATTTT. The V and J genes are TRBV2 and TRBJ2-3, with 8 bases lining up with TRBD2. The CDR3 totals 13 residues. In germline, CDR1 is SNHLY, CDR2 FYNNEI. J was trimmed by 5 bases and V by 7 bases; bases with no gene match: 5. Full variable domain (remainder filled in from reference TRBV2 and TRBJ2-3): EPEVTQTPSHQVTQMGQEVILRCVPISNHLYFYWYRQILGQKVEFLVSFYNNEISEKSEIFDDQFSVERPDGSNFTLKIRSTKLEDSAMYFCASTAGGGDTQYFGPGTRLTVL.

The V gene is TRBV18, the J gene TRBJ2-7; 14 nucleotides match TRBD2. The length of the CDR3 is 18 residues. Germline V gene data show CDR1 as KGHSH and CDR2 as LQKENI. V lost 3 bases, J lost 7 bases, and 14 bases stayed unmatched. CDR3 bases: TGTGCCAGCTCACCGAACCGACCGGGACTAGCGGGAGTGGGTGAGCAGTACTTC. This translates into CASSPNRPGLAGVGEQYF.

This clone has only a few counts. CDR3 bases: TGTGCCAGCAGACCTGGGACTAGCGGGACCTACGAGCAGTACTTC. Translation: CASRPGTSGTYEQYF. The chain couples TRBV6-1 to TRBJ2-7; 13 positions agree with TRBD2. Germline V CDR1 and CDR2: MNHNS, SASEGT. The CDR3 has 15 amino acids. V lost 6 bases and J lost 2; bases outside the gene matches: 4.

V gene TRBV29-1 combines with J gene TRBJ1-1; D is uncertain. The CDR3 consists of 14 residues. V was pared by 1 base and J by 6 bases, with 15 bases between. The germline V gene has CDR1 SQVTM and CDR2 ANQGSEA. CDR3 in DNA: TGCAGCGTTGAAGGGGCCGCCCGGGCGGCTGAAGCTTTCTTT. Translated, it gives CSVEGAARAAEAFF.

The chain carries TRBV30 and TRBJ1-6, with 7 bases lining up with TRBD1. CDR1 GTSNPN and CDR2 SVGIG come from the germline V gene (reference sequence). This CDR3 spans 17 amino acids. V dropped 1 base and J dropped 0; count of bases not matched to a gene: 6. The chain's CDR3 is CAWSGPQGSSYNSPLHF. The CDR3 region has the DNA TGTGCCTGGAGTGGGCCACAGGGGAGCTCCTATAATTCACCCCTCCACTTT.